What follows is one T cell receptor (beta chain) and its context. Per the authors' pipeline: From reference gene primer amplification, estimates of nucleated cell counts were derived. Clones were read by immunoSEQ multiplex PCR, and TCRdb kept only the in-frame ones, dropping some. V, J and clone size are taken as reported in that table, and D and trimming were inferred from the DNA itself. The top ten clones hold 8.8% of a sample with fewer than 150,000 clones, approximately 80% of them seen once. The junction had 10 bases not matched to a gene; V was cut back by 6 bases and J by 8 bases. The CDR3 has 14 residues. Germline V gene sequence: CDR1 ENHRY, CDR2 SYGVKD. This entry is derived from a study of blood T cell repertoires in COVID-19. At the level of the study: Samples representing acute and convalescent COVID-19 were sourced from the United States, Italy and Spain. Nucleic acid was either cDNA or gDNA, and it came from T cells, B-cell-depleted T cells, or PBMCs.

V usage is TRBV10-3 and J usage is TRBJ2-1, with 7 bases aligning to TRBD1. This sequence was found in an elderly woman in a cohort sampled during active or convalescent COVID-19. Input material: peripheral blood. This CDR3 is CAIRQDRDFYEQFF. CDR3 nucleotides: TGTGCCATCAGACAAGACAGGGATTTCTATGAGCAGTTCTTC.